These 9 T cell receptor beta chains share one sample of origin, sequenced in a study of type 1 and type 2 diabetes patients. PCR was run on genomic DNA. Multiplex PCR with 30 forward and 13 reverse primers amplified the TCR beta CDR3. TCRdb ran MiXCR on the multiplex PCR reads and lists one entry per CDR3 protein. The sample records 250,000 to 300,000 distinct CDR3 sequences, roughly 50% being singletons. The sequencing sample was made of peripheral blood mononuclear cells (PBMCs). These TCRs come from a man aged 18 to 30 with type 2 diabetes.

The table lists this clonotype with a few counts. The chain recombines TRBV28 with TRBJ2-5, with 7 positions matching TRBD2. Germline lookup yields CDR1 MDHEN and CDR2 SYDVKM. The V gene end was trimmed by 5 bases and the J gene end by 3 bases; junction bases not matched to a gene: 9. The CDR3 spans 15 residues. The CDR3 sequence: CASSSSGTKEETQYF. The CDR3 bases are TGTGCCAGCAGTAGCTCCGGGACTAAGGAAGAGACCCAGTACTTC.

This clonotype was observed at least ten times. The chain uses TRBV25-1 and TRBJ1-1; D remains unclear. This CDR3 is 14 amino acids long. Germline loops: CDR1 MGHDK, CDR2 SYGVNS. Deletions cut 3 bases from V and 4 bases from J, with 12 bases between. As DNA, the CDR3 is TGTGCCAGCAGTGAGTTAACGGTGAGCACTGAAGCTTTCTTT. Amino acids: CASSELTVSTEAFF.

The chain employs TRBV20-1 and TRBJ1-1; D is unclear. In germline, CDR1 is DFQATT, CDR2 SNEGSKA (reference sequence). V gave up 3 bases and J gave up 10 bases, with 12 bases separating them. The CDR3 runs to 11 residues. The CDR3 DNA reads as TGCAGTGCTAGCCAAGGTTATGTAGCTTTCTTT. Protein: CSASQGYVAFF.

The chain combines TRBV29-1 with TRBJ1-5, with TRBD1 matching 8 bases. V shed 5 bases and J 4 bases; nucleotides not matched to a gene: 4. The germline V gene has CDR1 SQVTM and CDR2 ANQGSEA. The CDR3 is made up of 13 amino acids. CDR3 DNA sequence: TGCAGCGTTCGACAGGGGATTAATCAGCCCCAGCATTTT. Its protein product is CSVRQGINQPQHF.

In this sample, this clonotype turned up many times. V and J are TRBV20-1 and TRBJ1-6; TRBD1 is a possible D gene (5 bases). With 6 bases removed from V and 10 bases from J, the gap between germline ends came to 16 bases. Looked up from germline, CDR1 is DFQATT and CDR2 is SNEGSKA (reference sequence). This CDR3 has 13 amino acids. CDR3: CSAVGRGRSPLHF. DNA of the CDR3: TGCAGTGCCGTGGGACGGGGTAGGTCACCCCTCCACTTT.

Comments on this clonotype: Relative to the germline gene, one junction end is altered; a read error may explain this. The chain carries TRBV12-3 or TRBV12-4 and TRBJ2-2; possible D gene TRBD1, 6 bases. CDR3 length equals 14 residues. Here the CDR3 DNA reads TGTGCCAGCAGTACGGACAGAAGCACCGGGGAGCTGATTTTT. It is translated as CASSTDRSTGELIF.

The rearrangement joins TRBV2 to TRBJ2-7; 9 positions agree with TRBD1. V lost 1 base to trimming and J lost 5 bases; unmatched junction nucleotides: 6. This CDR3 is built from 15 residues. The V gene's germline CDR1 is SNHLY and CDR2 FYNNEI. The CDR3 DNA reads as TGTGCCAGCAGTGAAGAACAGGGGGCCGAAAACGAGCAGTACTTC. Translated, it gives CASSEEQGAENEQYF.

This chain connects TRBV14 to TRBJ2-5; D gene unclear. Trimming left V 6 bases short and J 2 bases short, with 19 bases between. CDR1 and CDR2 (germline): SGHDN, FVKESK. There are 16 residues in the CDR3. Here the CDR3 reads CASSDSIYVSQETQYF. The CDR3 coding sequence is TGTGCCAGCAGTGACTCGATATACGTATCTCAAGAGACCCAGTACTTC.

This chain uses TRBV20-1 with TRBJ1-2; 7 nucleotides align to TRBD1. The V and J ends lost 0 bases and 2 bases, in that order; junction bases with no gene match: 6. CDR1 is DFQATT and CDR2 is SNEGSKA in the germline V gene (reference sequence). The CDR3 runs 15 residues. The CDR3 nucleotides are TGCAGTGCTAGAGACCCGCAGGACAGGAACTATGGCTACACCTTC. Its protein product is CSARDPQDRNYGYTF.